A selection of T cell receptor beta chains follows, all from one sample in a study of beta chain features in type 1 diabetes. TCRdb keeps only in-frame clones here, not all; method: immunoSEQ multiplex PCR. The sample lists 20,000 to 25,000 clones, over 65% occurring once. Sequencing input: stem cell memory CD4+ T cells from blood. These receptors all come from a woman in her thirties or forties with type 1 diabetes. Both conserved end residues are part of each CDR3. The order of the fields is V gene, J gene, CDR3 protein.

>TRBV11-2|TRBJ1-6
CASSLQGPNSPLHF
>TRBV4-2|TRBJ1-2
CASSQQQGGDGYTF
>TRBV4-1|TRBJ2-1
CASSQDPRGTYNEQFF
>TRBV7-2|TRBJ2-1
CASRETSGRDDEQFF
>TRBV28|TRBJ1-5
CASSLPQGPNQPQHF
>TRBV6-1|TRBJ1-1
CASGYGDRLNTEAFF
>TRBV7-2|TRBJ2-5
CASSLGTGVGQETQYF
>TRBV10-3|TRBJ2-7
CAIQGSSYEQYF
>TRBV9|TRBJ2-2
CASSVAAGNTGELFF
>TRBV5-1|TRBJ1-1
CASSSDSIATEAFF
>TRBV7-3|TRBJ1-2
CASSPRGGLDYGYTF
>TRBV23-1|TRBJ2-3
CASSQVVPGQVTDTQYF
>TRBV19|TRBJ2-3
CASSFTSGGPRGTDTQYF
>TRBV5-1|TRBJ1-1
CASSLGQRVSEAFF
>TRBV6-5|TRBJ1-1
CASSVSGARNTEAFF
>TRBV11-2|TRBJ2-1
CASSLSLVNEQFF
>TRBV18|TRBJ2-7
CASSRDFSYEQYF
>TRBV29-1|TRBJ1-1
CSVSRDRGMNTEAFF
>TRBV9|TRBJ2-2
CASSVELAGAYDPGELFF
>TRBV6-5|TRBJ2-7
CASSRSQGANEQYF
>TRBV4-3|TRBJ1-1
CASSQGGLLGHTEAFF
>TRBV7-2|TRBJ2-6
CASSYTVTGANVLTF
>TRBV29-1|TRBJ2-5
CSGGPRASGGQETQYF
>TRBV10-3|TRBJ1-3
CAIRASGNTIYF